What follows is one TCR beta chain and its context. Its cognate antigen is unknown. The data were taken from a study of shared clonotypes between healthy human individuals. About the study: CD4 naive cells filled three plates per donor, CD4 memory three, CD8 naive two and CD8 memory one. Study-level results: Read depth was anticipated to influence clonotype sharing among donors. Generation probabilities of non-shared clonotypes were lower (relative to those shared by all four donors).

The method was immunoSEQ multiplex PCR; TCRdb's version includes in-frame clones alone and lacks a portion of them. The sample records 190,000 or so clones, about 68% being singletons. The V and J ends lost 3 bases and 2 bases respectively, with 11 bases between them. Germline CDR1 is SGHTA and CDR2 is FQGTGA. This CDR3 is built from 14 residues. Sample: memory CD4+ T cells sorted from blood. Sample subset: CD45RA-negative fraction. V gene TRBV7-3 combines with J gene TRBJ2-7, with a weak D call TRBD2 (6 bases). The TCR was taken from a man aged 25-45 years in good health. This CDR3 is CASSLREGPYEQYF. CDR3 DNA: TGTGCCAGCAGCTTGCGGGAAGGACCCTACGAGCAGTACTTC.